Shown below are 10 T cell receptor beta chains from a single sample sequenced in a study of cytomegalovirus exposure and HLA in healthy donors. Libraries were prepared by immunoSEQ multiplex PCR; TCRdb keeps only in-frame clonotypes and omits some of them. Among 90,000 to 130,000 clones listed, 89% were seen once. The source material was PBMCs. These receptors were taken from a woman younger than 30 in good health and CMV-seronegative.

The chain joins TRBV28 to TRBJ1-2; TRBD1 might be the D (5 bases). In germline, CDR1 is MDHEN, CDR2 SYDVKM. The ends were cut back, 7 bases at V and 1 base at J, with 10 bases in the middle. The CDR3 extends over 13 amino acids. The CDR3 spells CASTLGVNYGYTF. The CDR3 nucleotides are TGTGCCAGCACCTTAGGGGTTAACTATGGCTACACCTTC.

The chain carries TRBV28 and TRBJ1-3; tentative D call: TRBD1 (6 bases). Germline V gives CDR1 MDHEN, CDR2 SYDVKM. The CDR3 is 15 amino acids. V lost 6 bases to trimming and J lost 7 bases, with 19 bases between them. This chain's CDR3 is CASSPGQSLWNTIYF. DNA of the CDR3: TGTGCCAGCAGCCCCGGACAGTCTCTTTGGAACACCATATATTTT.

The chain links TRBV7-2 to TRBJ2-7, with no clear D. Germline loops: CDR1 SGHTA, CDR2 FQGNSA. V dropped 5 bases and J dropped 0 bases, with 11 bases sitting between them. This CDR3 comprises 14 residues. CDR3 in DNA: TGTGCCAGCAGCCTCTTTCGGAGCTCCTACGAGCAGTACTTC. Translating gives CASSLFRSSYEQYF.

The rearrangement uses TRBV14 and TRBJ2-7; D is unclear. The V end lost 3 bases, the J end lost 6 bases, and 9 bases lay between the germline ends. This CDR3 is built from 12 residues. CDR1 and CDR2 from the germline V gene are SGHDN and FVKESK. The CDR3 spells CASSQPPGEQYF. CDR3 sequence (DNA): TGTGCCAGCAGCCAGCCCCCGGGCGAGCAGTACTTC.

This chain connects TRBV30 to TRBJ2-7, with a tentative D call TRBD2 (6 bases). Trimming cost V 2 bases and J 3 bases, with 8 bases left between them. CDR3 length: 12 residues. Germline CDR1 GTSNPN, CDR2 SVGIG (reference sequence). CDR3 sequence: CAWSTDYYEQYF. The CDR3 DNA reads as TGTGCCTGGAGTACGGACTACTACGAGCAGTACTTC.

With regard to this clone: At one of its ends the junction is not consistent with the germline gene, which may arise from a read error. Here the CDR3 reads CASSHSGTESSYEQYF. CDR3 nucleotide sequence: TGTGCCAGCAGTCACTCCGGGACAGAGAGCTCCTACGAGCAGTACTTC. The gene calls are TRBV6-5 and TRBJ2-7; 7 bases line up with TRBD1. This CDR3 is 16 amino acids long. The germline V gene has CDR1 MNHEY and CDR2 SVGAGI.

This rearrangement joins TRBV2 to TRBJ1-2, with a possible D match to TRBD1 (6 bases). Germline assignment: CDR1 SNHLY and CDR2 FYNNEI. This CDR3 is 14 amino acids long. V lost 6 bases to trimming and J lost 3 bases, with 14 bases between them. CDR3 sequence reads: CASRDYRVHYGYTF. Here the CDR3 DNA reads TGTGCCAGCAGAGATTACAGGGTCCACTATGGCTACACCTTC.

The chain combines TRBV2 with TRBJ2-7, with D maybe TRBD1 (5 bases). Germline loops: CDR1 SNHLY, CDR2 FYNNEI. With 6 bases removed from V and 2 bases from J, the gap between germline ends came to 11 bases. This CDR3 has 13 amino acids. As DNA, the CDR3 is TGTGCCAGCAGGTTGACAGTAACCTACGAGCAGTACTTC. It specifies CASRLTVTYEQYF.

The rearrangement uses TRBV9 and TRBJ1-5; 8 bases line up with TRBD1. Germline-derived CDR1 and CDR2 are SGDLS and YYNGEE. V shed 4 bases, J shed 5 bases, and the junction held 5 bases outside the gene matches. CDR3 length equals 14 residues. CDR3 sequence reads: CASSIRGLDQPQHF. For the CDR3, the DNA is TGTGCCAGCAGCATCAGGGGGCTTGATCAGCCCCAGCATTTT.

This chain links TRBV25-1 with TRBJ1-2; D remains ambiguous. Between the trimmed V and J ends, which lost 0 bases and 2 bases, there was a span of 7 bases. Germline V gene sequence: CDR1 MGHDK, CDR2 SYGVNS. The CDR3 runs to 14 residues. The CDR3 is CASSEYQANYGYTF. The CDR3 DNA is TGTGCCAGCAGTGAATATCAGGCCAACTATGGCTACACCTTC.